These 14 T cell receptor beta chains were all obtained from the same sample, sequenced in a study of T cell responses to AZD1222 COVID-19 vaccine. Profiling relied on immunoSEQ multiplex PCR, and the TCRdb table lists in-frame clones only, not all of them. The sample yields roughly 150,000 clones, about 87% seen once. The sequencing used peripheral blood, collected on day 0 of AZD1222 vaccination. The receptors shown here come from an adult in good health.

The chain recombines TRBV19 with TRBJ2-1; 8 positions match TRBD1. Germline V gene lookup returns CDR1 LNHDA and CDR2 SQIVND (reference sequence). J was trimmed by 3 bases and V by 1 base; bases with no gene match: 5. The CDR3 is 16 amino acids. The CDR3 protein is CASSIVTGQDYNEQFF. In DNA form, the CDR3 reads TGTGCCAGTAGTATAGTAACGGGACAGGACTACAATGAGCAGTTCTTC. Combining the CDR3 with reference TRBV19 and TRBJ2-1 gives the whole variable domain DGGITQSPKYLFRKEGQNVTLSCEQNLNHDAMYWYRQDPGQGLRLIYYSQIVNDFQKGDIAEGYSVSREKKESFPLTVTSAQKNPTAFYLCASSIVTGQDYNEQFFGPGTRLTVL.

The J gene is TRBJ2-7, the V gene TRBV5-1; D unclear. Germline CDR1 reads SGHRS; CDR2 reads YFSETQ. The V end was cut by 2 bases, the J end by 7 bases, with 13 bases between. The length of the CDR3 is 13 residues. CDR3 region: CASSFGRVGEQYF. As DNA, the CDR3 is TGCGCCAGCAGCTTTGGCCGCGTGGGTGAGCAGTACTTC.

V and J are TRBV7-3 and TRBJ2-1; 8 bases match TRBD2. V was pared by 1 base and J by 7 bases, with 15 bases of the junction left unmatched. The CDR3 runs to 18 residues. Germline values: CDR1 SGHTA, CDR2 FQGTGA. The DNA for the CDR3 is TGTGCCAGCAGCTTAAAGGCCGGGGGGAGCGGGAGCCGGAATGAGCAGTTCTTC. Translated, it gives CASSLKAGGSGSRNEQFF.

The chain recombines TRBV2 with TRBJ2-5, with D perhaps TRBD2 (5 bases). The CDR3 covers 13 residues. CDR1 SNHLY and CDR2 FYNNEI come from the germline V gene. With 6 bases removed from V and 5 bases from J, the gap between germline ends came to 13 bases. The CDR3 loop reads CASRTDGEETQYF. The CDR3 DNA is TGTGCCAGCAGAACGGACGGGGAGGAGACCCAGTACTTC. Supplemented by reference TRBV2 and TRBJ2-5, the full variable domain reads EPEVTQTPSHQVTQMGQEVILRCVPISNHLYFYWYRQILGQKVEFLVSFYNNEISEKSEIFDDQFSVERPDGSNFTLKIRSTKLEDSAMYFCASRTDGEETQYFGPGTRLLVL.

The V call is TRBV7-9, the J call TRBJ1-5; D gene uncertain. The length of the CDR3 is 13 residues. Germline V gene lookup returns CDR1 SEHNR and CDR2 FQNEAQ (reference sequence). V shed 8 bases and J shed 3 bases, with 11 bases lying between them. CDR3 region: CASASAANQPQHF. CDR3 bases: TGTGCCAGCGCGTCGGCAGCCAATCAGCCCCAGCATTTT.

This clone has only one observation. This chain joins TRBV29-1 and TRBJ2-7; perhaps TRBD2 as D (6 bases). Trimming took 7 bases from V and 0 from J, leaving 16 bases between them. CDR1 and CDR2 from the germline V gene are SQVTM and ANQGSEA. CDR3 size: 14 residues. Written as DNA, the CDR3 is TGCAGCGCAACGGGACTCCAGAGCTCCTACGAGCAGTACTTC. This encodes CSATGLQSSYEQYF.

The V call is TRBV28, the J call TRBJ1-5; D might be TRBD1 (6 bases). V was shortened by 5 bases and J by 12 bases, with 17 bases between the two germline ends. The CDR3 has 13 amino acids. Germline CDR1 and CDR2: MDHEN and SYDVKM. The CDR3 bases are TGTGCCAGCAGTACCCGGGGGCCCCAAGGCCAGCATTTT. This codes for CASSTRGPQGQHF.

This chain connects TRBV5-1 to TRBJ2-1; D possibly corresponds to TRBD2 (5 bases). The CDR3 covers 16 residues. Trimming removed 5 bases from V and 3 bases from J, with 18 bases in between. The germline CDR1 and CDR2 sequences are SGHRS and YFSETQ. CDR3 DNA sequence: TGCGCCAGCAGGCCCAGGTCGGACGGGGTCTACAATGAGCAGTTCTTC. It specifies CASRPRSDGVYNEQFF.

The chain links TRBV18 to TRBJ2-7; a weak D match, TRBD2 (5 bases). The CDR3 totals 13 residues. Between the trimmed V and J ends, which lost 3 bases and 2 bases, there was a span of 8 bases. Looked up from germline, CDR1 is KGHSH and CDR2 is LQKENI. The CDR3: CASSPRDTYEQYF. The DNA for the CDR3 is TGTGCCAGCTCACCTCGGGATACCTACGAGCAGTACTTC.

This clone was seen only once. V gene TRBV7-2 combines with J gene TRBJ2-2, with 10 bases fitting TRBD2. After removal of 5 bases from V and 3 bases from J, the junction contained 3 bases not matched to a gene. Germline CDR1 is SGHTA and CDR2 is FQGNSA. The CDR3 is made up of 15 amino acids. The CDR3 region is CASSPTSGDTGELFF. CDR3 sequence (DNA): TGTGCCAGCAGCCCCACTAGCGGGGACACCGGGGAGCTGTTTTTT.

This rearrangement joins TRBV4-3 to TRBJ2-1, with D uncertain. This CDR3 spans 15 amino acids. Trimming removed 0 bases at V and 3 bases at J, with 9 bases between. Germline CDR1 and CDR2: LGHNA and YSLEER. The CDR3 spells CASSQDSRDYNEQFF. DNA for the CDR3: TGCGCCAGCAGCCAAGACTCCCGAGACTACAATGAGCAGTTCTTC.

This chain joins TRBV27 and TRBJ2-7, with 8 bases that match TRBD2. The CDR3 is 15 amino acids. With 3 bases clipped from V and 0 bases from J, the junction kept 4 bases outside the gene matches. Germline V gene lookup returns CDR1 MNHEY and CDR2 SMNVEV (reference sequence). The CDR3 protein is CASSFSGMSSYEQYF. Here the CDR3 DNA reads TGTGCCAGCAGTTTTAGCGGGATGAGCTCCTACGAGCAGTACTTC.

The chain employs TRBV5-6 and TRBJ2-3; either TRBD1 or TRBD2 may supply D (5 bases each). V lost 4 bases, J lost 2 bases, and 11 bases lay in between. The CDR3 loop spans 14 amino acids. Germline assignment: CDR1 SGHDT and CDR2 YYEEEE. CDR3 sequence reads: CASSPSGLTDTQYF. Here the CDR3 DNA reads TGTGCCAGCAGCCCGTCGGGGCTCACAGATACGCAGTATTTT.

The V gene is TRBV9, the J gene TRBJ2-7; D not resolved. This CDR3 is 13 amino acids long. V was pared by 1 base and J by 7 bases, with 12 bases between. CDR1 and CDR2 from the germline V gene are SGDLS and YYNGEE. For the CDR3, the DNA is TGTGCCAGCAGCGTAACCTGGCTAGGAGAGCAGTACTTC. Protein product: CASSVTWLGEQYF.